This TCR beta chain was identified in a study of molecular identifiers for immune sequencing clone quantification. The authors sorted naive CD8 T cells as CD8+CD4-CCR7+CD45RA+. One entry per CDR3 protein results from TCRdb running MiXCR on the PCR reads. The profile shows some 40,000 distinct CDR3 sequences, about 18% of them singletons. This clonotype appeared a few times. Its antigen is still unknown. General observations from the study: Among effectors, clones above 20 RNA copies held over 97% of molecules; among naive cells, under 1%.

V was pared by 3 bases and J by 5 bases, with 2 bases between. The CDR3 is 11 residues long. This sequence was found in a human donor in good health. Some libraries in this study had Jurkat cell RNA spiked in. The sequencing input was naive CD8+ T cells from blood, with Jurkat cell RNA spiked in. Indicated subset: FACS-sorted CD8+CD4-CCR7+CD45RA+ naive T cells. The chain is built from TRBV12-3 or TRBV12-4 and TRBJ2-1; D remains unclear. The DNA for the CDR3 is TGTGCCAGCAGTTTCAACAATGAGCAGTTCTTC. As protein: CASSFNNEQFF.